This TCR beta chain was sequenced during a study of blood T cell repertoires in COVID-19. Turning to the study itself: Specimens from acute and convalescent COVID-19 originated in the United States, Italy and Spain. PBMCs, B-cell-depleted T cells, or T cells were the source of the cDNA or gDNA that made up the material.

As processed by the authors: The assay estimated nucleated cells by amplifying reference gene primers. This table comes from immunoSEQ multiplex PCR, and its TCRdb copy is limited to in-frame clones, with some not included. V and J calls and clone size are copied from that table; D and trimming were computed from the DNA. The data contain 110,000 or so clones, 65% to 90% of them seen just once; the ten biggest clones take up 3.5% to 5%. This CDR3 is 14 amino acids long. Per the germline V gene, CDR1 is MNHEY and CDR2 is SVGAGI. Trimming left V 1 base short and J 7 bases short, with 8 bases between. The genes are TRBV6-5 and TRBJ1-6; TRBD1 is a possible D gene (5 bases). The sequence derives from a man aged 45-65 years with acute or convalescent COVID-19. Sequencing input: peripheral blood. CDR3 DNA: TGTGCCAGCAGTTACTTGGGGGGGAATTCACCCCTCCACTTT. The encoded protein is CASSYLGGNSPLHF.